This entry describes one T cell receptor (beta chain). Sequencing was performed with immunoSEQ multiplex PCR; in TCRdb, only in-frame clones are kept and a portion is missing. The sample gives roughly 1,500,000 clones, approximately 98.5% of which show up once; approximately 0.4% is in the top ten. Germline lookup yields CDR1 SEHNR and CDR2 FQNEAQ (reference sequence). CDR3 length equals 13 residues. Deletions cut 2 bases from V and 4 bases from J, with 8 bases between. This sample is drawn from a study of shared clonotypes between healthy human individuals. Sequenced: naive CD4+ T cells sorted from blood. The subset was: CD45RA+ positively selected. The V and J genes are TRBV7-9 and TRBJ1-1; D gene ambiguous. The TCR sequence derives from a man aged 30-40 years in good health. The CDR3 protein is CASSLSGSTEAFF. In DNA form, the CDR3 reads TGTGCCAGCAGCTTAAGTGGGAGCACTGAAGCTTTCTTT.